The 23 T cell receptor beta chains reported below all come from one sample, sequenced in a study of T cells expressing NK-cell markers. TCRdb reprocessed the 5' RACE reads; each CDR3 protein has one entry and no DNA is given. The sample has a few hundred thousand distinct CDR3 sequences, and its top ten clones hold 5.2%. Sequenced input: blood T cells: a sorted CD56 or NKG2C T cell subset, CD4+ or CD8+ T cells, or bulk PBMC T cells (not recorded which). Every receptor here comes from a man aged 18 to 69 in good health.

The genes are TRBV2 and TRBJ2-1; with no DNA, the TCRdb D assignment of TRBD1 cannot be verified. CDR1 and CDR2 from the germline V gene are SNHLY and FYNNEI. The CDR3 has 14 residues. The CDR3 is CASRGGGLSNEQFF.

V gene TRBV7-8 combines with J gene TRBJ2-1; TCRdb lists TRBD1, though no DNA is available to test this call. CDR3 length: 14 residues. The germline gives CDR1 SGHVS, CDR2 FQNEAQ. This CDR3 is CASTLGRGYNEQFF. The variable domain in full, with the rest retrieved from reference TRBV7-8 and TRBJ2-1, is GAGVSQSPRYKVAKRGQDVALRCDPISGHVSLFWYQQALGQGPEFLTYFQNEAQLDKSGLPSDRFFAERPEGSVSTLKIQRTQQEDSAVYLCASTLGRGYNEQFFGPGTRLTVL.

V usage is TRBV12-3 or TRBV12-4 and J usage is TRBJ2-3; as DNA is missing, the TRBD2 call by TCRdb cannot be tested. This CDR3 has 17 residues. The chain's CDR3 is CASSLNRKLAGVNTQYF.

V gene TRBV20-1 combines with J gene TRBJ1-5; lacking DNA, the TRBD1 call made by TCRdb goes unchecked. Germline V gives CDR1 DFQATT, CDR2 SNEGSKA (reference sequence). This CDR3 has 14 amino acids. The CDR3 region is CSASQGATNQPQHF.

The CDR3 region is CASSLTGGVGIQYF. The V gene is TRBV28, the J gene TRBJ2-4; lacking DNA, the TRBD1 call made by TCRdb goes unchecked. CDR3 length: 14 amino acids. Germline CDR1 is MDHEN and CDR2 is SYDVKM.

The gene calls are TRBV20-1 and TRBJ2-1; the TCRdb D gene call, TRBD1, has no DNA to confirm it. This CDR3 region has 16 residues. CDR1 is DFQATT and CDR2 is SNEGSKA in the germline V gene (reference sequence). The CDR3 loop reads CSAGPGGGPPPDEQFF.

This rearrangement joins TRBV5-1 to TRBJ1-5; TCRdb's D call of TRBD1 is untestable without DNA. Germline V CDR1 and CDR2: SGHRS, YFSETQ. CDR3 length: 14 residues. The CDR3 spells CASSPTGANQPQHF.

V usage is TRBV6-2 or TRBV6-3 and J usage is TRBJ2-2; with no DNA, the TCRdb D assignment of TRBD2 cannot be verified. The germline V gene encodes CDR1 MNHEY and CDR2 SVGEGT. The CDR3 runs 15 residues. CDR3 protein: CASSSTSGDLSGLFF.

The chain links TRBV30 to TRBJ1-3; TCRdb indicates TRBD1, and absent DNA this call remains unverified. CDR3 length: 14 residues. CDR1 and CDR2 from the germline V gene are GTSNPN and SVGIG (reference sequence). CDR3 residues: CAWSVPGTGNTIYF.

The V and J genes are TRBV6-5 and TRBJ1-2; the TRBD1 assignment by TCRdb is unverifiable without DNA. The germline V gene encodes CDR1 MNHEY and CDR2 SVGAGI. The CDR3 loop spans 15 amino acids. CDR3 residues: CASSYAGTEYYGYTF.

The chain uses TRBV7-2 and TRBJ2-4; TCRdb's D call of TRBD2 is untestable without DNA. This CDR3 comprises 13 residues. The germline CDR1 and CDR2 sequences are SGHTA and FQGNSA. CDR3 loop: CASSPRGATIQYF.

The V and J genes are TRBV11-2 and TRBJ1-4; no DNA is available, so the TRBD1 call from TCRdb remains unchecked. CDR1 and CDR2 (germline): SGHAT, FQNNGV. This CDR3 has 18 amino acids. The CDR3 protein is CASRMGHGGSATNEKLFF.

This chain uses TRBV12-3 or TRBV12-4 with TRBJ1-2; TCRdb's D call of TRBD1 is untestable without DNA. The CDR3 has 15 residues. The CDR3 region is CASRLTGQANYGYTF.

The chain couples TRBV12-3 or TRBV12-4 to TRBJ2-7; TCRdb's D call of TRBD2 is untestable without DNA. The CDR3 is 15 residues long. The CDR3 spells CASSFQSGVTYEQYF.

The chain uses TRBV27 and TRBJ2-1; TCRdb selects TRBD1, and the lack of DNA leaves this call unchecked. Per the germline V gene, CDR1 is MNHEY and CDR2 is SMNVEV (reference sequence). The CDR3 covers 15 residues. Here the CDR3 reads CASRRQGAEYNEQFF.

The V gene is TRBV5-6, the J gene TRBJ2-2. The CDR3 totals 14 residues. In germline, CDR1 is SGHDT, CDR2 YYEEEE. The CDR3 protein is CASSPYYDAGELFF.

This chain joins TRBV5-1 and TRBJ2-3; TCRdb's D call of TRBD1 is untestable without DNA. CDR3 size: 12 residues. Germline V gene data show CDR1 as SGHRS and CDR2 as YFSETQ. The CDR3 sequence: CASSLGEGAQYF.

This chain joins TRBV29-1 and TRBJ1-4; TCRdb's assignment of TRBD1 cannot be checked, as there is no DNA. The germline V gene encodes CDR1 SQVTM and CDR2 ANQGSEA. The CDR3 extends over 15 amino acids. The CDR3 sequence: CSVAAPGQGDEKLFF.

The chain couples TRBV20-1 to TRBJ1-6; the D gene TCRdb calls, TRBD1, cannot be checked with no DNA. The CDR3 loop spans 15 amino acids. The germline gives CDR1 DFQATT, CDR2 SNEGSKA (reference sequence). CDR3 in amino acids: CSALGTGWNNSPLHF.

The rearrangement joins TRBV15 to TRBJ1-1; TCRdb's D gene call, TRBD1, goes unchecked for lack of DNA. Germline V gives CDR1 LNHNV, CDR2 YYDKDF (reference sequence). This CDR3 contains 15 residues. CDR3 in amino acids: CATSRDRGVGPEAFF.

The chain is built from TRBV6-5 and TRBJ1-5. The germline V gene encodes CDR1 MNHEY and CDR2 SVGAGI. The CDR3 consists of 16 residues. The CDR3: CASSLSGPQGNQPQHF.

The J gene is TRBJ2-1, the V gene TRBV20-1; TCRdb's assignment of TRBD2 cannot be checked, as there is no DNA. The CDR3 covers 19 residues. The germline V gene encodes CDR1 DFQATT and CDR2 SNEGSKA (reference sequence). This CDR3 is CSARPFGLAGSSSYNEQFF.

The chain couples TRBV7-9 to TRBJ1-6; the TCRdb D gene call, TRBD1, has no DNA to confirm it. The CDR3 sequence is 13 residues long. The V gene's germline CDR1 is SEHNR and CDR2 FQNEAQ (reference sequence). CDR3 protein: CASSLDPGSPLHF.